This passage covers 23 T cell receptor beta chains from one sample sequenced in a study of T-cell reconstitution after alpha-beta-depleted transplantation in children (dated by TCRdb to the mid-2010s). Sample treatment or condition, as interpreted from the label and publication: allogeneic hematopoietic cell transplantation with graft depleted of TCRalphabeta T cells and CD19 B cells. Preparation of the library involved PCR. TCRdb names Illumina HiSeq 2500 as the instrument used. TCR libraries were prepared with molecular barcoding, using unique molecular identifiers to normalize TCRbeta repertoire quantification. The public sequencing data were trimmed at Q25 with fastp and processed into clonotypes with MiXCR by TCRdb, which kept only in-frame beta chains. Rows with a matching CDR3 protein are joined into one entry that keeps the most common DNA and genes. Within this sample are 600,000 to 800,000 distinct CDR3 sequences, with around 14% of them counted one time only. The ten largest clones capture 0.79% of the sample.

The sequenced sample was PBMCs, obtained before TCRalphabeta/CD19-depleted stem cell transplant. The receptors originated from a girl between 2 and 10 years old with congenital amegakaryocytic thrombocytopenia, due to receive a stem cell transplant.

This clonotype came up many times. The rearrangement links TRBV12-3 or TRBV12-4 to TRBJ2-7; D is possibly TRBD1 or TRBD2 (5 bases each). The V gene lost 3 bases and the J gene lost 5 bases, with 14 bases spanning the gap. This CDR3 has 14 residues. The CDR3 coding sequence is TGTGCCAGCAGTTTGTTTCCCGGGGACCACGAGCAGTACTTC. It codes for CASSLFPGDHEQYF.

This clonotype was recorded a few times. This chain links TRBV20-1 with TRBJ2-1; either TRBD1 or TRBD2 may supply D (5 bases each). V lost 5 bases to trimming and J lost 4 bases, with 24 bases between them. The CDR3 spans 17 residues. CDR1 and CDR2 (germline): DFQATT, SNEGSKA (reference sequence). The CDR3 DNA follows: TGCAGTGCTCTATCCTCCGGGGCCCCTACGGGGTACAATGAGCAGTTCTTC. Its translation: CSALSSGAPTGYNEQFF.

V and J are TRBV28 and TRBJ2-7; 7 nucleotides agree with TRBD1. The V gene's germline CDR1 is MDHEN and CDR2 SYDVKM. The CDR3 runs to 15 residues. With V trimmed by 4 bases and J by 3 bases, 9 bases remained unmatched. CDR3 nucleotides: TGTGCCAGCAGTTATGACAGGGTCCGGTACTACGAGCAGTACTTC. Its protein is CASSYDRVRYYEQYF.

This clonotype was picked up many times. The chain recombines TRBV6-1 with TRBJ1-1; D is unresolved. CDR1 and CDR2 from the germline V gene are MNHNS and SASEGT. V lost 11 bases, J lost 1 base, and 17 bases lay in between. The CDR3 is made up of 14 amino acids. CDR3 coding DNA: TGTGCCGTGGGAAATTTCCGTGGGAACACTGAAGCTTTCTTT. This codes for CAVGNFRGNTEAFF.

This clonotype has only a few counts. This chain links TRBV7-9 with TRBJ2-7, with TRBD2 matching 9 bases. Germline V gene data show CDR1 as SEHNR and CDR2 as FQNEAQ (reference sequence). The V segment lost 1 base and the J segment 1 base; nucleotides outside the gene matches: 8. CDR3 size: 17 residues. The CDR3 DNA reads as TGTGCCAGCAGCTTAGGCCCAGCGGGAGGCCCTTCCTACGAGCAGTACTTC. Translating gives CASSLGPAGGPSYEQYF.

In its sample, this clonotype was seen many times. This chain links TRBV28 with TRBJ1-2, with D possibly TRBD1 on 5 matching bases. Germline V CDR1 and CDR2: MDHEN, SYDVKM. Trimming stripped 7 bases from V and 6 bases from J, with 9 bases between. This CDR3 comprises 11 residues. DNA for the CDR3: TGTGCCAGCACGTGGGGGGATGGCTACACCTTC. It encodes CASTWGDGYTF.

In DNA form, the CDR3 reads TGCAGTGCCCCTCATGGACTAGCCGGGGTAGGAGAGCAGTTCTTC. It is translated as CSAPHGLAGVGEQFF. This chain connects TRBV20-1 to TRBJ2-1, with 8 bases aligning to TRBD2. CDR1 and CDR2 from the germline V gene are DFQATT and SNEGSKA (reference sequence). CDR3 length: 15 residues. With 6 bases clipped from V and 10 bases from J, the junction kept 17 bases outside the gene matches.

The chain employs TRBV5-1 and TRBJ2-2; 10 nucleotides match TRBD1. V lost 2 bases to trimming and J lost 3 bases; unmatched junction nucleotides: 7. This CDR3 is built from 17 residues. Germline lookup yields CDR1 SGHRS and CDR2 YFSETQ. The CDR3 is CASSFLQGTGDTGELFF. The CDR3 bases are TGCGCCAGCAGCTTTCTACAGGGGACAGGGGACACCGGGGAGCTGTTTTTT.

This clonotype was counted between two and nine times. The chain uses TRBV29-1 and TRBJ2-5; TRBD1 matches 11 bases. The CDR3 totals 14 residues. The V and J ends lost 6 bases and 2 bases, in that order; junction bases with no gene match: 5. Looked up from germline, CDR1 is SQVTM and CDR2 is ANQGSEA. CDR3 nucleotides: TGCAGCGTGGGACAGGGGGGAAGTCAAGAGACCCAGTACTTC. Its translation is CSVGQGGSQETQYF.

The chain recombines TRBV7-9 with TRBJ2-7; weak D call: TRBD2 (5 bases). V lost 2 bases and J lost 3, with 11 bases in between. The CDR3 loop spans 14 amino acids. Per the germline V gene, CDR1 is SEHNR and CDR2 is FQNEAQ (reference sequence). CDR3 sequence (DNA): TGTGCCAGCAGCTTACGGGCGGGCAACTACGAGCAGTACTTC. This encodes CASSLRAGNYEQYF. Full variable domain (rest looked up from reference TRBV7-9 and TRBJ2-7): DTGVSQNPRHKITKRGQNVTFRCDPISEHNRLYWYRQTLGQGPEFLTYFQNEAQLEKSRLLSDRFSAERPKGSFSTLEIQRTEQGDSAMYLCASSLRAGNYEQYFGPGTRLTVT.

This clonotype was seen a few times. The V gene is TRBV20-1, the J gene TRBJ2-5; tentative D call: TRBD1 (5 bases). Trimming left V 0 bases short and J 4 bases short, with 12 bases between. CDR1 and CDR2 from the germline V gene are DFQATT and SNEGSKA (reference sequence). The length of the CDR3 is 14 residues. The chain's CDR3 is CSARDSVRAETQYF. As DNA, the CDR3 is TGCAGTGCTAGAGATTCGGTCAGGGCAGAGACCCAGTACTTC.

This clonotype turned up a few times. The chain uses TRBV11-2 and TRBJ2-1; D is unclear. The germline CDR1 and CDR2 sequences are SGHAT and FQNNGV. V dropped 7 bases and J dropped 4 bases, with 5 bases sitting between them. The CDR3 extends over 11 amino acids. For the CDR3, the DNA is TGTGCCAGCAACCAATACAATGAGCAGTTCTTC. Its protein is CASNQYNEQFF.

The table lists this clonotype with a few counts. The gene calls are TRBV12-3 or TRBV12-4 and TRBJ1-2; TRBD1 is a possible D gene (5 bases). V was trimmed by 3 bases and J by 7 bases, leaving 15 bases between them. The CDR3 totals 14 residues. CDR3 residues: CASSFAGRQGGYTF. The CDR3 nucleotides are TGTGCCAGCAGTTTCGCGGGGCGCCAGGGTGGCTACACCTTC.

This clonotype has just a few counts. The chain carries TRBV20-1 and TRBJ2-7, with 12 nucleotides matching TRBD2. Germline V gives CDR1 DFQATT, CDR2 SNEGSKA (reference sequence). Losses at the gene ends were 2 bases for V and 2 bases for J; bases not matched to a gene: 4. CDR3 length: 15 amino acids. In nucleotides, the CDR3 is TGCAGTGCTAGAAGACTAGCGGGAGACCCCTACGAGCAGTACTTC. Protein product: CSARRLAGDPYEQYF.

This clonotype was counted many times. The chain has TRBV10-3 and TRBJ2-7; maybe TRBD1 (6 bases). The V gene's germline CDR1 is ENHRY and CDR2 SYGVKD. V was clipped by 0 bases and J by 1 base, with 7 bases between them. The CDR3 extends over 14 amino acids. The CDR3 loop reads CAISESGQSYEQYF. The CDR3, as DNA: TGTGCCATCAGTGAGTCAGGACAGTCCTACGAGCAGTACTTC.

This clonotype was seen at least ten times. The chain uses TRBV20-1 and TRBJ1-1; no reliable D call. There are 12 residues in the CDR3. The germline V gene has CDR1 DFQATT and CDR2 SNEGSKA (reference sequence). Trimming took 3 bases from V and 4 from J, leaving 9 bases between them. In DNA, the CDR3 is TGCAGTGCTAGTCCTCTGAGCACTGAAGCTTTCTTT. Amino acid sequence: CSASPLSTEAFF.

This clonotype showed up many times. V and J are TRBV27 and TRBJ2-1; 7 bases map to TRBD2. V lost 2 bases to trimming and J lost 0 bases; unmatched junction nucleotides: 25. The CDR3 is made up of 23 amino acids. CDR1 and CDR2 from the germline V gene are MNHEY and SMNVEV (reference sequence). The CDR3 is CASSLRPLWVLREDKSSYNEQFF. The DNA for the CDR3 is TGTGCCAGCAGTTTACGGCCCCTCTGGGTATTACGGGAGGACAAAAGCTCCTACAATGAGCAGTTCTTC.

This clonotype was observed at least ten times. V gene TRBV20-1 combines with J gene TRBJ2-1; 11 bases match TRBD2. The CDR3 consists of 15 residues. Trimming took 4 bases from V and 5 from J; bases not matched to a gene: 7. Germline CDR1 reads DFQATT; CDR2 reads SNEGSKA (reference sequence). The CDR3 sequence: CSAIIAGGPHNEQFF. The DNA for the CDR3 is TGCAGTGCTATCATAGCGGGAGGGCCTCACAATGAGCAGTTCTTC.

This clonotype showed up many times. The J gene is TRBJ1-3, the V gene TRBV29-1; the match to TRBD1 covers 9 bases. Germline CDR1 reads SQVTM; CDR2 reads ANQGSEA. The CDR3 length is 14 residues. Trimming cost V 0 bases and J 7 bases; bases outside gene matches: 4. CDR3 DNA: TGCAGCGTTGAAGATCGGGGGACAGGGAACACCATATATTTT. Translation: CSVEDRGTGNTIYF.

This clonotype was observed at least ten times. This chain links TRBV20-1 with TRBJ1-1; D perhaps matches TRBD1 (5 bases). The V end was cut by 3 bases, the J end by 5 bases, with 22 bases between. In germline, CDR1 is DFQATT, CDR2 SNEGSKA (reference sequence). The CDR3 is 16 residues long. The chain's CDR3 is CSASVPGTALGTEAFF. The CDR3 DNA reads as TGCAGTGCTAGTGTTCCCGGGACCGCCTTAGGAACTGAAGCTTTCTTT.

This clonotype was observed many times. The chain uses TRBV5-1 and TRBJ2-7; the match to TRBD2 covers 15 bases. Germline V gene lookup returns CDR1 SGHRS and CDR2 YFSETQ. The ends lost 3 bases at V and 1 base at J; junction bases unmatched: 2. This CDR3 has 16 residues. CDR3: CASSSGLAGGSYEQYF. The CDR3 region has the DNA TGCGCCAGCAGCTCGGGACTAGCGGGAGGTTCCTACGAGCAGTACTTC.

This clonotype showed up just a few times. The genes are TRBV5-1 and TRBJ1-1; D not resolved. Trimming removed 2 bases at V and 4 bases at J, with 21 bases between. The CDR3 extends over 17 amino acids. The germline CDR1 and CDR2 sequences are SGHRS and YFSETQ. CDR3 DNA: TGCGCCAGCAGCTTCACGGGCCCCGGAGGAGGGAGCACTGAAGCTTTCTTT. The encoded protein is CASSFTGPGGGSTEAFF.

The sample holds many counts of this clonotype. V gene TRBV4-1 combines with J gene TRBJ2-7, with 7 bases aligning to TRBD1. The length of the CDR3 is 15 residues. J gave up 6 bases and V 3 bases, and 11 bases lay outside the gene matches. Germline values: CDR1 MGHRA, CDR2 YSYEKL. CDR3 amino acids: CASSHRQGEVREQYF. The CDR3 DNA follows: TGCGCCAGCAGCCATAGACAGGGCGAGGTGCGCGAGCAGTACTTC.